The 17 T cell receptor beta chains below come from one sample, sequenced in a study of T cells in Graves' hyperthyroidism and ophthalmopathy. The TCR beta CDR3 regions underwent amplification using RNA transcripts as the source. TCR CDR3 regions were first amplified by RT-PCR with HTBI primers. MiXCR, run by TCRdb on the multiplex PCR reads, gives a single entry per CDR3 protein. This sample has about 500,000 distinct CDR3 sequences, with over 45% found just once. The sequencing sample was made of peripheral blood or thyroid tissue (not recorded which). Receptors originate from an adult woman with Graves' disease, either hyperthyroidism or ophthalmopathy (not recorded which).

The J gene is TRBJ2-7, the V gene TRBV10-3; D possibly corresponds to TRBD1 (6 bases). V was clipped by 0 bases and J by 0 bases, with 12 bases between them. CDR1 and CDR2 from the germline V gene are ENHRY and SYGVKD. The CDR3 loop spans 16 amino acids. In DNA form, the CDR3 reads TGTGCCATCAGTGAGTCGTTCGGGACAAGCTCCTACGAGCAGTACTTC. Its translation: CAISESFGTSSYEQYF.

V is TRBV10-3 and J is TRBJ1-1, with D uncertain. Germline CDR1 and CDR2: ENHRY and SYGVKD. With 5 bases removed from V and 5 bases from J, the gap between germline ends came to 9 bases. The CDR3 is 12 residues long. As DNA, the CDR3 is TGTGCCATCAGTCTTAAGGGAACTGAAGCTTTCTTT. Protein product: CAISLKGTEAFF.

This clonotype has a handful of counts. The chain recombines TRBV2 with TRBJ1-6, with D unclear. V was cut by 5 bases and J by 9 bases, with 14 bases left in between. This CDR3 comprises 14 residues. The germline V gene encodes CDR1 SNHLY and CDR2 FYNNEI. CDR3 sequence (DNA): TGTGCCAGCAGTCCAGCATACGATACTTCACCCCTCCACTTT. This codes for CASSPAYDTSPLHF. The whole variable domain, remainder taken from reference TRBV2 and TRBJ1-6, is EPEVTQTPSHQVTQMGQEVILRCVPISNHLYFYWYRQILGQKVEFLVSFYNNEISEKSEIFDDQFSVERPDGSNFTLKIRSTKLEDSAMYFCASSPAYDTSPLHFGNGTRLTVT.

The gene calls are TRBV20-1 and TRBJ1-1; D call uncertain. The CDR3 has 10 residues. Germline V CDR1 and CDR2: DFQATT, SNEGSKA (reference sequence). V lost 6 bases and J lost 1, with 3 bases in between. CDR3 sequence (DNA): TGCAGTGCCGGGAACACTGAAGCTTTCTTT. Translated, it gives CSAGNTEAFF.

This sequence joins TRBV11-2 and TRBJ1-6; unclear D gene. The V end lost 1 base, the J end lost 5 bases, and 6 bases lay between the germline ends. CDR1 SGHAT and CDR2 FQNNGV come from the germline V gene. This CDR3 comprises 14 residues. The CDR3 sequence: CASSLAKNNSPLHF. DNA of the CDR3: TGTGCCAGCAGCTTAGCGAAGAATAATTCACCCCTCCACTTT.

This clonotype was observed a handful of times. The V call is TRBV5-1, the J call TRBJ1-1; D not certain. The ends were cut back, 1 base at V and 1 base at J, with 8 bases in the middle. The germline CDR1 and CDR2 sequences are SGHRS and YFSETQ. The CDR3 is 14 amino acids. This CDR3 is CASSLITGNTEAFF. CDR3 sequence (DNA): TGCGCCAGCAGCTTGATAACGGGGAACACTGAAGCTTTCTTT.

This clonotype was seen at least ten times. The germline gene is not matched at one end of the junction; a read error may be the cause. The chain links TRBV29-1 to TRBJ1-1, with 8 bases that match TRBD1. Germline-derived CDR1 and CDR2 are SQVTM and ANQGSEA. CDR3 length: 12 amino acids. The CDR3, as DNA: TGCAGCGTTGAAGAGGGGACAGGTGCCCTTATCTTT. It translates to CSVEEGTGALIF.

In its sample, this clonotype was seen a few times. V is TRBV7-9 and J is TRBJ1-2; D perhaps matches TRBD1 (5 bases). The CDR3 length is 12 residues. Germline V gene sequence: CDR1 SEHNR, CDR2 FQNEAQ (reference sequence). With 3 bases removed from V and 8 bases from J, the gap between germline ends came to 10 bases. The CDR3 DNA reads TGTGCCAGCAGCTTCGGGGGTTTGGGCTACACCTTC. It translates to CASSFGGLGYTF. Full variable domain (outside the CDR3, taken from reference TRBV7-9 and TRBJ1-2): DTGVSQNPRHKITKRGQNVTFRCDPISEHNRLYWYRQTLGQGPEFLTYFQNEAQLEKSRLLSDRFSAERPKGSFSTLEIQRTEQGDSAMYLCASSFGGLGYTFGSGTRLTVV.

This clonotype was counted a few times. V gene TRBV12-3 or TRBV12-4 combines with J gene TRBJ1-1; perhaps TRBD1 as D (6 bases). Trimming left V 2 bases short and J 7 bases short, with 14 bases between. This CDR3 comprises 14 residues. DNA for the CDR3: TGTGCCAGCAGTTTATTTGACAGGCCTATTGAAGCTTTCTTT. Amino acid sequence: CASSLFDRPIEAFF.

The rearrangement links TRBV2 to TRBJ2-6; 8 positions match TRBD1. The CDR3 length is 16 residues. The germline V gene has CDR1 SNHLY and CDR2 FYNNEI. Trimming at V came to 7 bases and at J to 0 bases, leaving 5 bases not matched to a gene. CDR3: CASIRTGNSGANVLTF. In nucleotides, the CDR3 is TGTGCCAGCATTCGGACAGGGAACTCTGGGGCCAACGTCCTGACTTTC.

The sample holds many counts of this clonotype. This chain links TRBV5-6 with TRBJ2-2, with 7 bases lining up with TRBD1. Trimming cost V 1 base and J 1 base; bases outside gene matches: 4. Germline V gene data show CDR1 as SGHDT and CDR2 as YYEEEE. The CDR3 length is 16 residues. DNA for the CDR3: TGTGCCAGCAGCTTGCAAGGGGGCCTGAACACCGGGGAGCTGTTTTTT. Its protein is CASSLQGGLNTGELFF. Full variable domain (outside the CDR3, taken from reference TRBV5-6 and TRBJ2-2): DAGVTQSPTHLIKTRGQQVTLRCSPKSGHDTVSWYQQALGQGPQFIFQYYEEEERQRGNFPDRFSGHQFPNYSSELNVNALLLGDSALYLCASSLQGGLNTGELFFGEGSRLTVL.

This clonotype was detected a few times. The CDR3 reads CSAPELGQGTYEQYF. CDR3 nucleotides: TGCAGTGCCCCCGAATTGGGACAGGGAACCTACGAGCAGTACTTC. The chain links TRBV20-1 to TRBJ2-7, with 9 bases fitting TRBD1. Germline V gives CDR1 DFQATT, CDR2 SNEGSKA (reference sequence). With 6 bases clipped from V and 2 bases from J, the junction kept 11 bases outside the gene matches. The CDR3 sequence is 15 residues long.

This clonotype was found once. V and J are TRBV7-9 and TRBJ2-7; TRBD2 might be the D (6 bases). The CDR3 has 14 residues. Germline V gene lookup returns CDR1 SEHNR and CDR2 FQNEAQ (reference sequence). Trimming took off 7 bases at V and 2 bases at J, with 15 bases between the two ends. CDR3: CASIRTTQTYEQYF. The DNA for the CDR3 is TGTGCCAGCATCCGGACTACCCAAACCTACGAGCAGTACTTC.

The chain carries TRBV24-1 and TRBJ2-5; 8 bases are a match to TRBD2. Per the germline V gene, CDR1 is KGHDR and CDR2 is SFDVKD. Losses at the gene ends were 4 bases for V and 4 bases for J; bases not matched to a gene: 10. The CDR3 sequence is 16 residues long. CDR3 coding DNA: TGTGCCACCAGTGACACATCGCTCGGGGGGGTAGAGACCCAGTACTTC. Translated, it gives CATSDTSLGGVETQYF.

The V and J genes are TRBV25-1 and TRBJ1-1; tentative D call: TRBD1 (5 bases). The germline gives CDR1 MGHDK, CDR2 SYGVNS. Trimming removed 2 bases from V and 6 bases from J, with 7 bases in between. CDR3 length: 12 amino acids. CDR3 amino acids: CASSERGPEAFF. The CDR3 region has the DNA TGTGCCAGCAGTGAACGGGGCCCTGAAGCTTTCTTT.

This clonotype was seen at least ten times. The CDR3 region is CASSPVMDRVNYGYTF. As DNA, the CDR3 is TGTGCCAGCAGCCCCGTCATGGACAGGGTGAACTATGGCTACACCTTC. J is TRBJ1-2 and V is TRBV7-6, with 8 positions matching TRBD1. Losses at the gene ends were 5 bases for V and 2 bases for J; bases not matched to a gene: 10. Germline CDR1 SGHVS, CDR2 FNYEAQ. The CDR3 is 16 residues long.

The table lists this clonotype with a few counts. The chain recombines TRBV6-6 with TRBJ1-5; no clear D. Germline lookup yields CDR1 MNHNY and CDR2 SVGAGI (reference sequence). This CDR3 contains 15 residues. V was clipped by 6 bases and J by 3 bases, with 15 bases between them. CDR3 in amino acids: CASRNVRVVNQPQHF. As DNA, the CDR3 is TGTGCCAGCAGGAACGTAAGGGTAGTCAATCAGCCCCAGCATTTT.